This T cell receptor beta chain stems from a study of T cell changes during pregnancy in multiple sclerosis. The method was immunoSEQ multiplex PCR; TCRdb's version includes in-frame clones alone and lacks a portion of them. The data hold about 50,000 clones, with around 90% observed a single time. The germline gives CDR1 MDHEN, CDR2 SYDVKM. V shed 4 bases and J shed 14 bases, with 11 bases lying between them. This CDR3 comprises 11 residues. This clone has just one count. The sequence came from a female donor in good health, enrolled as a control in a pregnancy study. Specimen: CD4+ T cells from peripheral blood mononuclear cells, collected after pregnancy. The V and J genes are TRBV28 and TRBJ1-4; the D is unclear. CDR3 loop: CASSSSPQLFF. CDR3 DNA: TGTGCCAGCAGTTCCTCCCCGCAGCTGTTTTTT.